This T cell receptor beta chain was obtained from a study of post-analysis software for immune sequencing data. Unique molecular identifiers were present in the TCR beta cDNA libraries. The source material, about 0.9 to 10 million T cells, gave rise to 500,000 or so cDNA molecules. TCRdb fed the PCR reads into MiXCR, producing one record per CDR3 protein. Altogether hundreds of thousands of distinct CDR3 sequences are present, around 60% being singletons, with the ten largest covering approximately 10%. There are a few counts of this clonotype. The material sequenced was blood. The sequence was collected from a girl aged 2-10 years with multiple sclerosis.

CDR3 region: CSVEEVGLGSYNEQFF. CDR3 nucleotide sequence: TGCAGCGTTGAAGAAGTCGGACTAGGCTCCTACAATGAGCAGTTCTTC. V and J are TRBV29-1 and TRBJ2-1; the match to TRBD2 covers 7 bases. V lost 0 bases and J lost 0; bases outside the gene matches: 5. Germline loops: CDR1 SQVTM, CDR2 ANQGSEA. The CDR3 runs 16 residues.